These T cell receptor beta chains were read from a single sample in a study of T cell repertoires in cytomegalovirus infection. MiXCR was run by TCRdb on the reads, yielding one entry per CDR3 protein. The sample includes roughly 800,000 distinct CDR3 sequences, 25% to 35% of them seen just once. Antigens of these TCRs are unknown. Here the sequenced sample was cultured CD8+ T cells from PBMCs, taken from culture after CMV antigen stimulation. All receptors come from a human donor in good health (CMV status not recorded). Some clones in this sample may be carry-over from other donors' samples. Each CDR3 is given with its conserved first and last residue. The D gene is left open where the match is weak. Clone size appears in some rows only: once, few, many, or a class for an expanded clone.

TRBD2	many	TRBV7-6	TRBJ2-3	TGTGCCAGCAGCCGACTAGCGGGGAGCACAGATACGCAGTATTTT	CASSRLAGSTDTQYF
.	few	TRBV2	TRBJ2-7	TGTGCCAGCAGTGGAAACATTACCTACGAGCAGTACTTC	CASSGNITYEQYF
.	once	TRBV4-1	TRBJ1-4	TGCGCCAGCAGCGCCCGGGACCGAACTAATGAAAAACTGTTTTTT	CASSARDRTNEKLFF
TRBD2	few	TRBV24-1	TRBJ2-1	TGTGCCACCAGTGGTCCCGGGACTAGCGGGGGTTATGAGCAGTTCTTC	CATSGPGTSGGYEQFF
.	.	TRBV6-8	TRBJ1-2	TGTGCCTGCGGCCCCGGGAACTATGGCTACACCTTC	CACGPGNYGYTF
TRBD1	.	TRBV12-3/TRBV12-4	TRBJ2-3	TGTGCCAGCAGTTTTGGACAGGGCACAGATACGCAGTATTTT	CASSFGQGTDTQYF
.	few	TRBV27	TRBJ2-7	TGTGCCAGCAGTTTATTCGGTACCTTTCCCTACGAGCAGTACTTC	CASSLFGTFPYEQYF
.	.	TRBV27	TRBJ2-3	TGTGCCAGCAGTTTTCAGGGGACTAGCACAGATACGCAGTATTTT	CASSFQGTSTDTQYF
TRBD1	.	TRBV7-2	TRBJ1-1	TGTGCCAGCAGCCTAAGTTGGCAGGGGGCGTTGAAAGCTTTCTTT	CASSLSWQGALKAFF
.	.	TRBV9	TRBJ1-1	TGTGCCAGCAGCCTGATTGAGACACGCACTGAAGCTTTCTTT	CASSLIETRTEAFF
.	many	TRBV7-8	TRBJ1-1	TGTGCCAGCAGCTTAGTAAAGGGGAGGACTGAAGCTTTCTTT	CASSLVKGRTEAFF
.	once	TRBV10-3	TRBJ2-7	TGTGCCATCAGTGAACCCCAGGGCTACGAGCAGTACTTC	CAISEPQGYEQYF
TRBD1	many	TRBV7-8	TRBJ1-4	TGTGCCAGCAGCTTAGCCGGGACAGGGCCTGAAAAACTGTTTTTT	CASSLAGTGPEKLFF
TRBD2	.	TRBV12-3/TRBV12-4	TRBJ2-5	TGTGCCAGCAGCCCACCCAATGGGGGGGGGGAGACCCAGTACTTC	CASSPPNGGGETQYF
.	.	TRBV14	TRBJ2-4	TGTGCCAGCAGCCAGAGCAGGGGGGTAGCCAAAAACATTCAGTACTTC	CASSQSRGVAKNIQYF
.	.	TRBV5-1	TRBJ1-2	TGCGCCAGCAGCCCACCAGGGACCTCCTATGGCTACACCTTC	CASSPPGTSYGYTF
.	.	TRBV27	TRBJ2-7	TGTGCCAGCGGACTCAGATACGAGCAGTACTTC	CASGLRYEQYF
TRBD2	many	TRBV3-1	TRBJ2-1	TGTGCCAGCACCTCCCAGGCGGGGGGGCGGAGCAATGAGCAGTTCTTC	CASTSQAGGRSNEQFF
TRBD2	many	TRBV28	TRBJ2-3	TGTGCCAGCAGCTTTCTAGCGGGCACAGATACGCAGTATTTT	CASSFLAGTDTQYF
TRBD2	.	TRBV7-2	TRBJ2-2	TGTGCCAGCAGCTTGGGGGGCCTAGCGGGCGGCACCGGGGAGCTGTTTTTT	CASSLGGLAGGTGELFF
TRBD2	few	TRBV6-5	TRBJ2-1	TGTGCCAGCAGTTACCCCTATGGGGGGGGGAACAATGAGCAGTTCTTC	CASSYPYGGGNNEQFF
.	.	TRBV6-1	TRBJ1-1	TGTGCCAGCGCAGGGGTTCAGGGTACGAACACTGAAGCTTTCTTT	CASAGVQGTNTEAFF
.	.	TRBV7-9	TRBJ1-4	TGTGCCAGCAGCTATGCCGGGGGGTCCGGGGAAAAACTGTTTTTT	CASSYAGGSGEKLFF
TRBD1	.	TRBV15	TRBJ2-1	TGTGCCAGCCTTAGGACAGGGTACAATGAGCAGTTCTTC	CASLRTGYNEQFF
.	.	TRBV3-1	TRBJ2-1	TGTGCTAGCAGCACGTTGAGGCGGGGCTACAATGAGCAGTTCTTC	CASSTLRRGYNEQFF
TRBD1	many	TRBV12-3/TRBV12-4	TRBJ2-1	TGTGCCAGCACCCCGACAGGGGGCAATGAGCAGTTCTTC	CASTPTGGNEQFF
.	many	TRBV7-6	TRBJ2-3	TGTGCCAGCAGCTTAGACAGGGGCACAGATACGCAGTATTTT	CASSLDRGTDTQYF
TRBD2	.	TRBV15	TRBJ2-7	TGTGCCACCAACGTCGGGGGGAACTCCTACGAGCAGTACTTC	CATNVGGNSYEQYF
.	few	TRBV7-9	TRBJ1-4	TGTGCCAGCAGCTCCGGGATCCGGGAAAAACTGTTTTTT	CASSSGIREKLFF
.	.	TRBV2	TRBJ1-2	TGTGCCAGCAGTGAAGCGGACAGACCGCGCTATGGCTACACCTTC	CASSEADRPRYGYTF
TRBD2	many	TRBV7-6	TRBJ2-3	TGTGCCAGCAGCTTAGTCCAAGCGGGGGCCAATAGAGATACGCAGTATTTT	CASSLVQAGANRDTQYF
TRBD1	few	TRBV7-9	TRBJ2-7	TGTGCCAGCAGCGGCCCAGACAGGGGGCTATACGAGCAGTACTTC	CASSGPDRGLYEQYF
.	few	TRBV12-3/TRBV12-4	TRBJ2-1	TGTGCCAGCAGGATGGGGTCCTACAATGAGCAGTTCTTC	CASRMGSYNEQFF
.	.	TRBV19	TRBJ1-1	TGTGCCAGTAGTGCCGACCCAGGGACTGAAGCTTTCTTT	CASSADPGTEAFF
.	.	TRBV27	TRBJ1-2	TGTGCCAGCAGTTTGAACAGGCGCTATGGCTACACCTTC	CASSLNRRYGYTF
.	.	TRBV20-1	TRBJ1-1	TGCAGTGCTAGAGATTGGGGGGGAGACATGAACACTGAAGCTTTCTTT	CSARDWGGDMNTEAFF
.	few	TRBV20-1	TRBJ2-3	TGCAGTGCCTGGGGACTTGTTGCGGATACGCAGTATTTT	CSAWGLVADTQYF
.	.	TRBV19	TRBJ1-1	TGTGCCAGTAAGGCCCTCGTGGCCGTCCAGCCGAACACTGAAGCTTTCTTT	CASKALVAVQPNTEAFF
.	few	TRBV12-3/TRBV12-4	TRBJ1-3	TGTGCCAGCAGGTCAGGGAGAGAGCTTTCGAAGGCTGGAAACACCATATATTTT	CASRSGRELSKAGNTIYF
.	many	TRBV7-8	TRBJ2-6	TGTGCCAGCAGCTTAGAGCCTGGGGCCAACGTCCTGACTTTC	CASSLEPGANVLTF
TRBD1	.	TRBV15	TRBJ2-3	TGTGCCACCAGCATCGGACAGGCCAGGCAAGATACGCAGTATTTT	CATSIGQARQDTQYF
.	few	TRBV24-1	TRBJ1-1	TGTGCCACCAGTGATCTCGAGCGGCGGATGAACACTGAAGCTTTCTTT	CATSDLERRMNTEAFF
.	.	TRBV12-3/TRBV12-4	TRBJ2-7	TGTGCCAGCAGTTTGAATCTCGAGCAGTACTTC	CASSLNLEQYF
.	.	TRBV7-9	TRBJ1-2	TGTGCCAGCAGCCGTGGTCGGGGCGTGGATGGCTACACCTTC	CASSRGRGVDGYTF
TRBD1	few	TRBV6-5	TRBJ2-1	TGTGCCAGCAGTTACGTGACAGGGGGCTCAAATGAGCAGTTCTTC	CASSYVTGGSNEQFF
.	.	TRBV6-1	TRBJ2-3	TGTGCCAGCAGTGAAGCGTTCAGGGACACAGATACGCAGTATTTT	CASSEAFRDTDTQYF
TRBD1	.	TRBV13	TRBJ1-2	TGTGCCAGCAGCTCCCAGGGGGTGAGGGCAGGGTGGCATGGCTACACCTTC	CASSSQGVRAGWHGYTF
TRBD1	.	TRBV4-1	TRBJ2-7	TGCGCCAGCAGCCAAGATGGGACAGTCAACGAGCAGTACTTC	CASSQDGTVNEQYF
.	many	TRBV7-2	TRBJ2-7	TGTGCCAGCAGCCCCAAACCCGGGCCAGGCGAGCAGTACTTC	CASSPKPGPGEQYF
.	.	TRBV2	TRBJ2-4	TGTGCCAGCGGAAAAAACATTCAGTACTTC	CASGKNIQYF
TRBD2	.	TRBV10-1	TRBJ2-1	TGCGCCAGCAGTGAGTCGGGGCGGGGGGACTACAATGAGCAGTTCTTC	CASSESGRGDYNEQFF
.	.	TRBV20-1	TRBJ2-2	TGCAGTGCTCCCCAGGGGCTACGCACCGGGGAGCTGTTTTTT	CSAPQGLRTGELFF
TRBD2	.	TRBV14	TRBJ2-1	TGTGCCAGCAGCAAATCAGAGGTGTTAGCGGGGTACAATGAGCAGTTCTTC	CASSKSEVLAGYNEQFF
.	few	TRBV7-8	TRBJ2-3	TGTGCCAGCAGCTTACCGCCAGGACCCACAGATACGCAGTATTTT	CASSLPPGPTDTQYF
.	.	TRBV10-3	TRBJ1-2	TGTGCCATCAGAATAAGGAGGGCACTTCAACCCGAGCTGTATGGCTACACCTTC	CAIRIRRALQPELYGYTF
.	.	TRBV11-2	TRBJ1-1	TGTGCCAGCACCTCGGGCCGATTCATGAACACTGAAGCTTTCTTT	CASTSGRFMNTEAFF
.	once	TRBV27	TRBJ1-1	TGTGCCAGCAAACTTGGGGGGGCTATTTCTGAAGCTTTCTTT	CASKLGGAISEAFF
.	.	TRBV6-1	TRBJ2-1	TGTGCCAGCATCCCCCCGGGGTTCCCCTACAATGAGCAGTTCTTC	CASIPPGFPYNEQFF
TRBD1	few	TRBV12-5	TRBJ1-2	TGTGCTAGTGGTTTTCAACTTGAGGACAGGGACAGTGGCTACACCTTC	CASGFQLEDRDSGYTF
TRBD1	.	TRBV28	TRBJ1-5	TGTGCCAGCAGTGTTGCCGGGACAGTCAATCAGCCCCAGCATTTT	CASSVAGTVNQPQHF